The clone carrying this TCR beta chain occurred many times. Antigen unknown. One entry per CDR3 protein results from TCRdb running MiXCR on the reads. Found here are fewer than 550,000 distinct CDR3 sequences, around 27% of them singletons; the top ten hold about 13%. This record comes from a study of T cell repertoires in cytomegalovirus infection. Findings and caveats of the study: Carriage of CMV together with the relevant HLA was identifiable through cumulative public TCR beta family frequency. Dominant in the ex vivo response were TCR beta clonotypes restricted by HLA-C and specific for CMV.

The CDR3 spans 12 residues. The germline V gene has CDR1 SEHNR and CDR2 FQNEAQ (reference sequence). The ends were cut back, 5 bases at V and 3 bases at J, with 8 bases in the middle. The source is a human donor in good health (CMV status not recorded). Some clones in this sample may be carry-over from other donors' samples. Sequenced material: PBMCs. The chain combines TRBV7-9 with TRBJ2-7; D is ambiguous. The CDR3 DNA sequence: TGTGCCAGCAGCGGTTCTCACTACGAGCAGTACTTC. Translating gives CASSGSHYEQYF.